This passage covers 2 T cell receptor beta chains from one sample sequenced in a study of cytomegalovirus exposure and HLA in healthy donors. The PCR was carried out with 60 Vbeta primers and 13 Jbeta primers. Sequencing used immunoSEQ multiplex PCR; TCRdb keeps in-frame clones, though not all of them. The sample gives 100,000 to 150,000 clones, approximately 8.9% of which show up once; roughly 6.4% is in the top ten. The sequencing sample was made of PBMCs. Every receptor here comes from a woman aged 40 to 49 in good health and CMV-seropositive.

The chain joins TRBV5-4 to TRBJ2-5; 7 bases are a match to TRBD1. The ends lost 4 bases at V and 2 bases at J; junction bases unmatched: 8. Germline CDR1 is SGHNT and CDR2 is YYREEE (reference sequence). CDR3 size: 15 residues. The CDR3 DNA reads as TGTGCCAGCAGCACCTTACGGGACAGACAAGAGACCCAGTACTTC. Protein sequence: CASSTLRDRQETQYF.

This clone was counted a few times. This chain links TRBV11-2 with TRBJ2-5, with TRBD2 identical over 12 bases. The length of the CDR3 is 18 residues. The trim removed 0 bases at V and 4 bases at J, leaving 9 bases unmatched. Germline lookup yields CDR1 SGHAT and CDR2 FQNNGV. This CDR3 reads CASSLEGPSGGAGETQYF. CDR3 DNA: TGTGCCAGCAGCTTAGAAGGGCCTAGCGGGGGGGCAGGAGAGACCCAGTACTTC.